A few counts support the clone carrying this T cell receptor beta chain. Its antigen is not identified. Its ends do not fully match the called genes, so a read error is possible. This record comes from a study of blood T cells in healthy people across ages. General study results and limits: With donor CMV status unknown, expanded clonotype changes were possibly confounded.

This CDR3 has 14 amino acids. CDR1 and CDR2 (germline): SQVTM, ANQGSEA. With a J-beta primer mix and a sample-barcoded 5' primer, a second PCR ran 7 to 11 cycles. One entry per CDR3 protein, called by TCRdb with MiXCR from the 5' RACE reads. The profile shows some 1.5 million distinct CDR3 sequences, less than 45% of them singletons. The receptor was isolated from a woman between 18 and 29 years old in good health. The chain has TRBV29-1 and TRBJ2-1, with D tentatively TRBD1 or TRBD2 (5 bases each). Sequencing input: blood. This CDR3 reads CSVIDTGLYNERFF. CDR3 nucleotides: TGCAGCGTCATAGACACGGGGCTTTACAATGAGCGGTTCTTC.